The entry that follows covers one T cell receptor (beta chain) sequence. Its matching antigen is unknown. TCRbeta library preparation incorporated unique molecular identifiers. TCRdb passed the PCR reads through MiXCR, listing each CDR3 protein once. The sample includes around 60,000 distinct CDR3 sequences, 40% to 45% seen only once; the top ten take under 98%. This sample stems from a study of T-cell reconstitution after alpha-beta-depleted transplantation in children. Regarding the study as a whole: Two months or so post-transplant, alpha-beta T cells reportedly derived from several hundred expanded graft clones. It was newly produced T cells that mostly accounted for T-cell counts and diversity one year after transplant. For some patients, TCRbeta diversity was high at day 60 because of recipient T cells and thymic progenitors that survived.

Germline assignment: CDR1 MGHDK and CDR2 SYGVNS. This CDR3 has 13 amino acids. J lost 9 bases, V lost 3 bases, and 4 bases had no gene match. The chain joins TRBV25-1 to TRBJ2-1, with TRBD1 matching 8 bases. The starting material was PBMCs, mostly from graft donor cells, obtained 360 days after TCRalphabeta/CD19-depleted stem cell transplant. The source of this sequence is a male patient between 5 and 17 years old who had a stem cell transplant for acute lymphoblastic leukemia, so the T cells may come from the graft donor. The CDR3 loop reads CASSDRGPGEQFF. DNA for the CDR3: TGTGCCAGCAGTGACAGGGGGCCGGGTGAGCAGTTCTTC.